Given below is one T cell receptor beta chain in context. The antigen remains unidentified. The data were taken from a study of cytomegalovirus exposure and HLA in healthy donors. Study outcomes and limitations: It was confirmed in vitro that a few of the CMV-associated chains were specific for CMV antigens. A link between a missense DCLRE1C variant and TCR beta V- and J-gene trimming emerged from a later analysis. Versus the approximately 700-donor mean, an Asian-associated ancestry cluster reportedly showed fewer N-insertions in a later analysis. There were about 160 TCR beta chains listed as cytomegalovirus-associated.

PCR was performed using 60 Vbeta and 13 Jbeta primers. TCRdb's copy holds only in-frame clones and misses some; the assay was immunoSEQ multiplex PCR. The repertoire holds 150,000 or so clones, around 78% seen once, with about 1% in the top ten. Germline CDR1 and CDR2: SGHAT and FQNNGV. This CDR3 region has 14 residues. With V trimmed by 7 bases and J by 5 bases, 11 bases remained unmatched. This receptor was identified in a middle-aged woman in good health and CMV-seronegative. The chain links TRBV11-2 to TRBJ2-7, with TRBD1 identical over 7 bases. Sequencing input: PBMCs. The CDR3 bases are TGTGCCAGCACGTTCGGGCAGGGGGTCGACGAGCAGTACTTC. This gives the protein CASTFGQGVDEQYF.